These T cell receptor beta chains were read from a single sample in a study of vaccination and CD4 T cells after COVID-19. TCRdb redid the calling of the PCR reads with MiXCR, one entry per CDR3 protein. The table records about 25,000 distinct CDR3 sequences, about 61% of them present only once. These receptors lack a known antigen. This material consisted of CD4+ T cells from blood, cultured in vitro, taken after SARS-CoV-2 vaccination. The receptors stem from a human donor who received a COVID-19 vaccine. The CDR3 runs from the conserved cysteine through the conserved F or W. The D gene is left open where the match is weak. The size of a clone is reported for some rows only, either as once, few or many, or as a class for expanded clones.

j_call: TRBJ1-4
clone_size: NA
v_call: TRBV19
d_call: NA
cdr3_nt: TGTGCCAGTAAGTCCGGGACACAGAATGAAAAACTGTTTTTT
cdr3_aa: CASKSGTQNEKLFF

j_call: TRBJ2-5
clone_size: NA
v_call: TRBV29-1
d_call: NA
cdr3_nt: TGCAGCGCCGGCACACTAGCACAAGAGACCCAGTACTTC
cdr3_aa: CSAGTLAQETQYF

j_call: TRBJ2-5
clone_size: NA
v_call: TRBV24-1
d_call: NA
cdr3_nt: TGTGCCACCTCCCCGGGAACCCAAGAGACCCAGTACTTC
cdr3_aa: CATSPGTQETQYF

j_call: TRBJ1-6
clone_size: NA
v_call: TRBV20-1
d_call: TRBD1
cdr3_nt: TGCAGTGCTAGCCAGGGACAGGGCTATAATTCACCCCTCCACTTT
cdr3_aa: CSASQGQGYNSPLHF

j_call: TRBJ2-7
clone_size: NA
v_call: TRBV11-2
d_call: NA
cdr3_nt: TGTGCCAGCAGCCGATCTACACGGGGATACGAGCAGTACTTC
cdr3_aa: CASSRSTRGYEQYF

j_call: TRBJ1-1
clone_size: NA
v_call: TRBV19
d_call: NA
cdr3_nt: TGTGCCAGTAGGGGAGCCTTGAACACTGAAGCTTTCTTT
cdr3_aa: CASRGALNTEAFF

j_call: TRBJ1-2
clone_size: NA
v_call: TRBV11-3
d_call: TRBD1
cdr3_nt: TGTGCCAGCAGCTTGACAGGGGACTATGGCTACACCTTC
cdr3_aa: CASSLTGDYGYTF

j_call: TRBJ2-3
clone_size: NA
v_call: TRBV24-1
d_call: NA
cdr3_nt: TGTGCCACCAGTGATTTTAGGGGGGCCGACACAGATACGCAGTATTTT
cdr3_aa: CATSDFRGADTDTQYF

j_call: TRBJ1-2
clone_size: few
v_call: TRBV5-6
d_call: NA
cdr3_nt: TGTGCCAGCAGAGGGGTCTCTAACTATGGCTACACCTTC
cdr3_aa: CASRGVSNYGYTF

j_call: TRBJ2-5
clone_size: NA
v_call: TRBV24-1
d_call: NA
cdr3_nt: TGTGCCACCAGTGACATGGGGAGGGGGGAGGAGACCCAGTACTTC
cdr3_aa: CATSDMGRGEETQYF

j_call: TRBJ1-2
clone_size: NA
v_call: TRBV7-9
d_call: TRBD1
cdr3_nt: TGTGCCAGCAGCTATGACAGGGGAATCTATGGCTACACCTTC
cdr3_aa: CASSYDRGIYGYTF

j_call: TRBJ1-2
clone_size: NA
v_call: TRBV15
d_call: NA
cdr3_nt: TGTGCCACCAGTAATGAAGGGTGGGGGTTGGCAGACTATGGCTACACCTTC
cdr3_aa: CATSNEGWGLADYGYTF

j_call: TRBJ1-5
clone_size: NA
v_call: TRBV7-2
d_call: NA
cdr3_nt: TGTGCCAGCAGCTTAGCGCGGGGGGCAGGTCAGCCCCAGCATTTT
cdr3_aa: CASSLARGAGQPQHF

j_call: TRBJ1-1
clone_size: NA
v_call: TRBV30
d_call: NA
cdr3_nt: TGTGCCTGGACCGGCCGAACAGTAATTAACACTGAAGCTTTCTTT
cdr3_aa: CAWTGRTVINTEAFF

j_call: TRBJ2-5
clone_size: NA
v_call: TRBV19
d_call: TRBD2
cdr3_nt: TGTGCCAGTAGTAGCCGGACTAGCGGGGGGGGAGAGACCCAGTACTTC
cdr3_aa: CASSSRTSGGGETQYF

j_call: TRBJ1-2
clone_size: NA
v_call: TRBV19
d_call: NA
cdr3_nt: TGTGCCAGTAGTGGGGCAGGTGGATATGGCTACACCTTC
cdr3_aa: CASSGAGGYGYTF